This T cell receptor (beta chain) emerged from a study of cytomegalovirus exposure and HLA in healthy donors. Points from the study as a whole: Cytomegalovirus status was reportedly diagnosed by the classifier with high sensitivity and specificity.

CDR3 length: 15 amino acids. With 3 bases removed from V and 0 bases from J, the gap between germline ends came to 9 bases. CDR1 and CDR2 (germline): MGHRA, YSYEKL. 60 Vbeta and 13 Jbeta primers were used in PCR. Per the study methods: A later analysis tallied 80 million to 100 million unique TCR beta chains, around 12 million of them shared. Sequencing was performed with immunoSEQ multiplex PCR; in TCRdb, only in-frame clones are kept and a portion is missing. V, J and clone size derive from that table, while D and trimming were established from the DNA sequence. Of 95,000 to 150,000 clones in the sample, about 78% were seen once. As for this clone: Its antigen is still unknown.

This chain joins TRBV4-1 and TRBJ1-3, with D tentatively TRBD1 (5 bases). Specimen: PBMCs. The clonotype comes from a female donor in good health and CMV-seronegative. CDR3 residues: CASSQAGRSGNTIYF. DNA for the CDR3: TGCGCCAGCAGCCAGGCAGGGCGCTCTGGAAACACCATATATTTT.